These 3 T cell receptor beta chains originate from one sample sequenced in a study of beta chain features in type 1 diabetes. Expressed TCRB transcripts got sequenced, as all isolated RNA was reverse transcribed. Data came from immunoSEQ multiplex PCR; TCRdb stores just in-frame clones and leaves some out. The sample lists roughly 370,000 clones; approximately 14% were seen once. Sequenced material: naive CD4+ T cells from blood. These receptor sequences come from a man younger than 40 in good health.

This clone occurred a few times. V and J are TRBV7-2 and TRBJ2-7; the match to TRBD2 covers 10 bases. CDR3 length: 13 amino acids. V was pared by 6 bases and J by 3 bases, with 2 bases of the junction left unmatched. CDR1 is SGHTA and CDR2 is FQGNSA in the germline V gene. The CDR3 protein is CASRSSGGYEQYF. DNA for the CDR3: TGTGCCAGCAGATCTAGCGGGGGCTACGAGCAGTACTTC.

This chain joins TRBV7-2 and TRBJ1-2; no firm D call. Trimming removed 5 bases from V and 2 bases from J, with 9 bases in between. This CDR3 is 13 amino acids long. Germline V CDR1 and CDR2: SGHTA, FQGNSA. The CDR3 nucleotides are TGTGCCAGCAGCCCGCTGGCGAACTATGGCTACACCTTC. Translation: CASSPLANYGYTF.

In DNA form, the CDR3 reads TGTGCCATCCAAGGGGACAGGGGTACAGAGACCCAGTACTTC. It codes for CAIQGDRGTETQYF. The chain uses TRBV10-3 and TRBJ2-5, with 10 nucleotides matching TRBD1. J lost 4 bases, V lost 8 bases, and 7 bases had no gene match. The CDR3 consists of 14 residues. Germline-derived CDR1 and CDR2 are ENHRY and SYGVKD.